A single sample is the source of the 10 T cell receptor beta chains below, sequenced in a study of identical twins. TCRdb reanalysed the 5' RACE reads using MiXCR and keeps one entry per CDR3 protein. The sample lists some 570,000 distinct CDR3 sequences; approximately 20% were seen once. The same data also contributed to another study, on yellow fever vaccine responses in identical twins.

Sequencing input: CD4+ T cells sorted from blood. All receptors derive from a young woman in good health.

V usage is TRBV5-1 and J usage is TRBJ2-1; tentative D call: TRBD1 (6 bases). This CDR3 is built from 17 residues. The V and J ends lost 0 bases and 0 bases respectively, with 13 bases between them. Germline V gives CDR1 SGHRS, CDR2 YFSETQ. Here the CDR3 reads CASSLGTAFSSYNEQFF. The CDR3 nucleotides read TGCGCCAGCAGCTTGGGGACAGCCTTTAGCTCCTACAATGAGCAGTTCTTC.

A few counts support this clonotype. DNA for the CDR3: TGTGCCACGGGTGGTCAAGGACTTAGCAATCAGCCCCAGCATTTT. Amino acids: CATGGQGLSNQPQHF. This chain uses TRBV24-1 with TRBJ1-5; D uncertain. This CDR3 comprises 15 residues. CDR1 is KGHDR, CDR2 SFDVKD, per germline. Deletions cut 10 bases from V and 0 bases from J, with 15 bases between.

This chain uses TRBV10-3 with TRBJ2-7, with 12 nucleotides matching TRBD2. This CDR3 spans 16 amino acids. Unmatched junction bases numbered 6, after V lost 4 bases and J lost 2 bases. Germline-derived CDR1 and CDR2 are ENHRY and SYGVKD. The CDR3 DNA reads TGTGCCATCAGTGCCGGGACTAGCGGGTCTACCTACGAGCAGTACTTC. Its translation is CAISAGTSGSTYEQYF.

The table lists this clonotype with a few counts. The chain couples TRBV18 to TRBJ2-2; no clear D gene. V shed 1 base and J shed 2 bases, with 11 bases lying between them. Germline values: CDR1 KGHSH, CDR2 LQKENI. CDR3 size: 16 residues. The CDR3 region has the DNA TGTGCCAGCTCACCACGACTCGGCCTCAACACCGGGGAGCTGTTTTTT. It codes for CASSPRLGLNTGELFF.

The chain joins TRBV7-9 to TRBJ2-7; D gene unclear. V lost 6 bases, J lost 6 bases, and 18 bases lay in between. This CDR3 is built from 14 residues. The germline gives CDR1 SEHNR, CDR2 FQNEAQ (reference sequence). The CDR3 DNA sequence: TGTGCCAGCAGTCTCCCCCCGCCGGGTGTCGAGCAGTACTTC. Amino acid sequence: CASSLPPPGVEQYF.

The V gene is TRBV9, the J gene TRBJ2-3; D not certain. Trimming stripped 4 bases from V and 1 base from J, with 10 bases between. Germline V gene sequence: CDR1 SGDLS, CDR2 YYNGEE. This CDR3 contains 14 residues. The CDR3 is CASSPRPGTDTQYF. DNA for the CDR3: TGTGCCAGCAGCCCCCGACCGGGCACAGATACGCAGTATTTT.

This clonotype showed up just a few times. The chain uses TRBV11-2 and TRBJ1-4; 7 bases fit TRBD1. The CDR3 has 15 amino acids. From germline, CDR1 is SGHAT and CDR2 FQNNGV. With V trimmed by 4 bases and J by 3 bases, 5 bases remained unmatched. The CDR3 DNA reads TGTGCCAGCAGCTCGACAGGGTGGTCTAATGAAAAACTGTTTTTT. Encoded protein: CASSSTGWSNEKLFF.

This clonotype has only a few counts. The chain is built from TRBV12-3 or TRBV12-4 and TRBJ2-7; D might be TRBD1 (6 bases). V was shortened by 5 bases and J by 2 bases, with 19 bases between the two germline ends. This CDR3 contains 16 residues. CDR3 sequence reads: CASSTYTRGNPYEQYF. CDR3 nucleotides: TGTGCCAGCAGTACATATACTAGGGGGAATCCCTACGAGCAGTACTTC.

The chain combines TRBV7-9 with TRBJ2-1; 7 bases map to TRBD2. The length of the CDR3 is 14 residues. Germline trimming cut 1 base from V and 6 bases from J; bases unmatched to any gene: 3. Germline CDR1 SEHNR, CDR2 FQNEAQ (reference sequence). CDR3 DNA: TGTGCCAGCAGCTTAGTTCCGGGGGGCAATGAGCAGTTCTTC. This translates into CASSLVPGGNEQFF.

The chain links TRBV7-2 to TRBJ2-5; D not resolved. V lost 4 bases and J 2 bases, leaving 11 bases between the germline ends. This CDR3 is 14 amino acids long. Germline values: CDR1 SGHTA, CDR2 FQGNSA. The CDR3 loop reads CASSSPAQQETQYF. The CDR3 DNA reads TGTGCCAGCAGCTCTCCAGCGCAGCAAGAGACCCAGTACTTC.